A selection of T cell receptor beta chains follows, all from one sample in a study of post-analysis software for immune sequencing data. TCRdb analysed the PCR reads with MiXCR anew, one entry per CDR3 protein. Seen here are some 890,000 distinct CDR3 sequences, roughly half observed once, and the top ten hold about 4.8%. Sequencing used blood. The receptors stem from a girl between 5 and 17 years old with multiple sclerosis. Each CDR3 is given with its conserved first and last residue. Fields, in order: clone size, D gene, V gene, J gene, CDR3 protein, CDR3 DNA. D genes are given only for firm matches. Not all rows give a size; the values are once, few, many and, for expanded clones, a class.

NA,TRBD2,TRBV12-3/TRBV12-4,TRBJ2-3,CASSPPGAGADTQYF,TGTGCCAGCAGCCCTCCCGGGGCGGGAGCAGATACGCAGTATTTT
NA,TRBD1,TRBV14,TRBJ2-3,CASGQGNTHTQYF,TGTGCCAGTGGACAGGGAAACACTCATACGCAGTATTTT
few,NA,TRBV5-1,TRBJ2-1,CASSLDRASSYNEQFF,TGCGCCAGCAGCTTGGACAGGGCTAGCTCCTACAATGAGCAGTTCTTC
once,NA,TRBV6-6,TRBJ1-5,CASSYRAEGVEPQHF,TGTGCCAGCAGTTACCGCGCAGAAGGGGTAGAGCCCCAGCATTTT
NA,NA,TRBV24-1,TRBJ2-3,CATSGTDDTDTQYF,TGTGCCACCAGTGGGACGGACGATACAGATACGCAGTATTTT
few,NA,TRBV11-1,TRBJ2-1,CASSHPDSPTNEQFF,TGTGCCAGCAGCCATCCGGACAGTCCAACGAATGAGCAGTTCTTC
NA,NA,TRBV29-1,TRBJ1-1,CSVEDIGLGNTEAFF,TGCAGCGTTGAAGATATTGGCCTGGGCAACACTGAAGCTTTCTTT
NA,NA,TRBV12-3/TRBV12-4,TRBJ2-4,CASSLQGTLLHIQYF,TGTGCCAGCAGTTTGCAAGGGACCCTCCTCCACATTCAGTACTTC
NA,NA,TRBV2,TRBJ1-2,CASSEAWSSALYGYTF,TGTGCCAGCAGTGAGGCCTGGTCTTCAGCGCTCTATGGCTACACCTTC
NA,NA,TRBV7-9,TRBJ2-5,CANSLRVDETQYF,TGTGCCAACAGCCTACGCGTGGACGAGACCCAGTACTTC
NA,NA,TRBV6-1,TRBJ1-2,CASSAAHGYTF,TGTGCCAGCAGCGCCGCCCACGGCTACACCTTC
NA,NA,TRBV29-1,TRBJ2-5,CSVYTRGETQYF,TGCAGCGTCTATACTAGGGGGGAGACCCAGTACTTC
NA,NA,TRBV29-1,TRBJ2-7,CSVDMGYEQYF,TGCAGCGTTGATATGGGCTACGAGCAGTACTTC
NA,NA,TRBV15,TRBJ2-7,CATSRDWVGERYEQYF,TGTGCCACCAGCAGAGATTGGGTAGGGGAGAGGTACGAGCAGTACTTC
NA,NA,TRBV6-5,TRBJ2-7,CASSYGRVSYEQYF,TGTGCCAGCAGTTACGGTCGGGTCTCCTACGAGCAGTACTTC
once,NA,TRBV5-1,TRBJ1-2,CASSFYGGGLDGYTF,TGTGCCAGCAGCTTTTATGGGGGCGGATTGGATGGCTACACCTTC
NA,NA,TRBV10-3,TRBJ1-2,CAISAGDNYGYTF,TGTGCCATCTCGGCAGGGGATAACTATGGCTACACCTTC
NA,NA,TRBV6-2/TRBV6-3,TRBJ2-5,CASSGLVQRQYF,TGTGCCAGCAGCGGACTGGTCCAACGGCAGTACTTC
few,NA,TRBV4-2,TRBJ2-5,CASSQGGGAEIAQYF,TGTGCCAGCAGCCAAGGGGGGGGGGCGGAAATCGCCCAGTACTTC
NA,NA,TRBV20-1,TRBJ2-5,CSASGTALFQETQYF,TGCAGTGCTAGTGGTACAGCCCTTTTCCAAGAGACCCAGTACTTC
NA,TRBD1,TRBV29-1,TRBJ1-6,CSVLWTGNLDSPLHF,TGCAGCGTACTCTGGACAGGGAATTTAGATTCACCCCTCCACTTT
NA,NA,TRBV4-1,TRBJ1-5,CASSQAGQGGQPQHF,TGCGCCAGCAGCCAAGCGGGCCAGGGAGGTCAGCCCCAGCATTTT
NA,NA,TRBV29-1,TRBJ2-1,CSVTRYNEQFF,TGCAGCGTCACAAGATACAATGAGCAGTTCTTC
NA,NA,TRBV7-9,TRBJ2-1,CASGTQGWNEQFF,TGTGCCAGCGGGACGCAGGGTTGGAATGAGCAGTTCTTC
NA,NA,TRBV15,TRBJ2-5,CATSRLYIQETQYF,TGTGCCACCAGCAGGTTATATATCCAAGAGACCCAGTACTTC
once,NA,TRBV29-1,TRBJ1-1,CSVEGRTGSVNTEAFF,TGCAGCGTTGAGGGTCGAACAGGGTCGGTGAACACTGAAGCTTTCTTT
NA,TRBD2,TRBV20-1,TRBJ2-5,CSARPRGSGAFQETQYF,TGCAGTGCTCGACCCCGCGGTAGCGGGGCCTTCCAAGAGACCCAGTACTTC
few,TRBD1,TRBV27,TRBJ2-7,CASSFQDRGEQYF,TGTGCCAGCAGTTTCCAGGACAGGGGCGAGCAGTACTTC
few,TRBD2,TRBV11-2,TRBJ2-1,CASSYPAPLAGVSNEQFF,TGTGCCAGCAGCTACCCGGCCCCCCTAGCGGGAGTGAGCAATGAGCAGTTCTTC
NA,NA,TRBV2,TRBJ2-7,CANGAFGRGGSYEQYF,TGTGCCAACGGCGCGTTTGGGCGGGGTGGTTCCTACGAGCAGTACTTC
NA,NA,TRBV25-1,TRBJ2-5,CAGSARAAYQETQYF,TGTGCCGGCAGTGCCCGGGCTGCGTACCAAGAGACCCAGTACTTC
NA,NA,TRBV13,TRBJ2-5,CASSTRERETQYF,TGTGCCAGCTCCACACGTGAAAGAGAGACCCAGTACTTC
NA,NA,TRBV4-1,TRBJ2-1,CASSQGIDLNNEQFF,TGCGCCAGCAGCCAAGGGATAGATCTAAACAATGAGCAGTTCTTC
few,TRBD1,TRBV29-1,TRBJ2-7,CSVQTGVSYEQYF,TGCAGCGTTCAAACAGGGGTCTCCTACGAGCAGTACTTC
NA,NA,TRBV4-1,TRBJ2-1,CASSHVTAGGGILYNEQFF,TGCGCCAGCAGCCATGTCACGGCCGGGGGCGGGATATTGTACAATGAGCAGTTCTTC
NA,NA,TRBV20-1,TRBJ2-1,CSASRGSGGHEQFF,TGCAGTGCTAGTAGAGGGAGCGGTGGACATGAGCAGTTCTTC
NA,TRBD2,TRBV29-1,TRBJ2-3,CSVAASGGTDTQYF,TGCAGCGTTGCGGCTAGCGGGGGAACAGATACGCAGTATTTT
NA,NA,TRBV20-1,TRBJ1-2,CSARGQSLWYGYTF,TGCAGTGCTAGAGGACAGTCCCTATGGTATGGCTACACCTTC
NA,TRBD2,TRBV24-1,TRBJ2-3,CATSPGLGSTDTQYF,TGTGCCACCTCACCGGGACTAGGAAGCACAGATACGCAGTATTTT
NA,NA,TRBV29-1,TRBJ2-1,CSVINLHSSYEQFF,TGCAGCGTTATAAACCTCCACAGCTCCTACGAGCAGTTCTTC
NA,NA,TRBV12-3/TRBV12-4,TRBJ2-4,CASSPSPQGKNIQYF,TGTGCCAGCAGTCCCAGCCCTCAAGGGAAAAACATTCAGTACTTC
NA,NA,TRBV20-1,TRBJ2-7,CSARDPLASTYEQYF,TGCAGTGCTAGAGATCCCCTAGCGTCTACCTACGAGCAGTACTTC